Shown below are 10 T cell receptor beta chains from a single sample sequenced in a study of cytomegalovirus exposure and HLA in healthy donors. The study ran its PCR with 60 Vbeta and 13 Jbeta primers. The data were produced by immunoSEQ multiplex PCR, yet TCRdb's version contains in-frame clones alone and is incomplete. The sample shows some 190,000 clones, roughly 80% of them seen only once. Material: PBMCs. These TCRs come from a man aged 35-49 years in good health and CMV-seronegative.

This clone was seen once. The chain combines TRBV7-2 with TRBJ1-1; D is perhaps TRBD1 (6 bases). CDR1 and CDR2 from the germline V gene are SGHTA and FQGNSA. V lost 5 bases and J 2 bases, leaving 15 bases between the germline ends. This CDR3 is built from 15 residues. The CDR3 DNA reads as TGTGCCAGCAGCAAAGGGGGGGCGCGAAACACTGAAGCTTTCTTT. Translation gives CASSKGGARNTEAFF.

V is TRBV29-1 and J is TRBJ2-1; TRBD2 aligns across 11 bases. The V gene end was trimmed by 3 bases and the J gene end by 5 bases; junction bases not matched to a gene: 6. The germline CDR1 and CDR2 sequences are SQVTM and ANQGSEA. The CDR3 covers 15 residues. The CDR3 sequence: CSVELRGLADNEQFF. The CDR3 bases are TGCAGCGTTGAGCTTCGGGGACTAGCGGACAATGAGCAGTTCTTC.

This chain links TRBV27 with TRBJ2-3; D gene uncertain. V lost 0 bases, J lost 0 bases, and 10 bases lay in between. The CDR3 totals 16 residues. CDR1 MNHEY and CDR2 SMNVEV come from the germline V gene (reference sequence). The CDR3 protein is CASSLSGPLSTDTQYF. CDR3 DNA: TGTGCCAGCAGTTTATCCGGTCCGTTAAGCACAGATACGCAGTATTTT.

The V gene is TRBV29-1, the J gene TRBJ2-1; possible D gene TRBD1, 5 bases. V dropped 6 bases and J dropped 10 bases, with 16 bases sitting between them. Looked up from germline, CDR1 is SQVTM and CDR2 is ANQGSEA. This CDR3 has 12 amino acids. CDR3 loop: CSVQIQGYEQFF. DNA of the CDR3: TGCAGCGTGCAGATTCAGGGATACGAGCAGTTCTTC.

The chain is built from TRBV29-1 and TRBJ2-2, with D perhaps matching TRBD1 (6 bases). V was trimmed by 7 bases and J by 4 bases, leaving 16 bases between them. This CDR3 comprises 14 residues. Germline CDR1 reads SQVTM; CDR2 reads ANQGSEA. CDR3 coding DNA: TGCAGCGGACTACAGGGTTTTGGCACCGGGGAGCTGTTTTTT. Protein: CSGLQGFGTGELFF.

V usage is TRBV7-2 and J usage is TRBJ2-7; D is perhaps TRBD1 (6 bases). V was trimmed by 4 bases and J by 0 bases, leaving 10 bases between them. Looked up from germline, CDR1 is SGHTA and CDR2 is FQGNSA. The CDR3 has 14 residues. CDR3 protein: CASSSLTGSYEQYF. The CDR3 bases are TGTGCCAGCAGCTCCTTGACAGGCTCCTACGAGCAGTACTTC.

V is TRBV28 and J is TRBJ2-5, with TRBD2 identical over 8 bases. The V gene end was trimmed by 8 bases and the J gene end by 5 bases; junction bases not matched to a gene: 7. The CDR3 consists of 13 residues. Germline V gives CDR1 MDHEN, CDR2 SYDVKM. CDR3 nucleotide sequence: TGTGCCAGCCGTACGGGGGGGTCGGAGACCCAGTACTTC. It codes for CASRTGGSETQYF.

As DNA, the CDR3 is TGTGCCAGCAGCTTTCAGGCCAGGGTGAACACTGAAGCTTTCTTT. Protein: CASSFQARVNTEAFF. The chain is built from TRBV5-6 and TRBJ1-1; the D gene is possibly TRBD1 (5 bases). V was trimmed by 2 bases and J by 0 bases, leaving 11 bases between them. This CDR3 comprises 15 residues. Germline V lookup: CDR1 SGHDT, CDR2 YYEEEE.

The chain carries TRBV4-3 and TRBJ1-3; 10 bases are shared with TRBD1. With V trimmed by 2 bases and J by 7 bases, 5 bases remained unmatched. Germline CDR1 reads LGHNA; CDR2 reads YSLEER. The CDR3 sequence is 15 residues long. Here the CDR3 reads CASSQSDRGGNTIYF. In DNA form, the CDR3 reads TGCGCCAGCAGCCAATCGGACAGGGGGGGCAACACCATATATTTT.

This chain links TRBV6-4 with TRBJ2-1; 12 nucleotides line up with TRBD2. V shed 6 bases and J 7 bases; nucleotides not matched to a gene: 13. Germline V lookup: CDR1 MRHNA, CDR2 SNTAGT. The CDR3 has 17 residues. The CDR3 region has the DNA TGTGCCAGCAGATTCTCTAGCGGGAGGGCGTTGCGGAATGAGCAGTTCTTC. Translating gives CASRFSSGRALRNEQFF.